Listed here is a single T cell receptor beta chain. Its antigen is still unknown. A universal primer binding site was introduced by template switching. The final cDNA contained unique molecular identifiers. Using its own MiXCR run on the 5' RACE reads, TCRdb lists one record per CDR3 protein. The repertoire consists of approximately 680,000 distinct CDR3 sequences, with roughly 6.6% occurring once and the leading ten covering roughly 1.6%. This entry is derived from a study of identical twins. Per germline, CDR1 SGHDT and CDR2 YYEEEE. This CDR3 is built from 17 residues. J was trimmed by 4 bases and V by 4 bases; bases with no gene match: 12. General study points: Out-of-frame alpha sequences shared between twins exhibited an excess of low generation probability. The more abundant beta clonotypes in cord blood had fewer insertions, and memory repertoires did not show this.

These data were also filed under a second study, of yellow fever vaccine responses in identical twins.

The receptor's source is a woman aged 18-30 years in good health. This sequence joins TRBV5-6 and TRBJ2-1; 9 nucleotides agree with TRBD1. The sample comprised PBMCs. Here the CDR3 DNA reads TGTGCCAGCAGCCCAACAAGGACAGGGGAATTTTACAATGAGCAGTTCTTC. Translating gives CASSPTRTGEFYNEQFF.